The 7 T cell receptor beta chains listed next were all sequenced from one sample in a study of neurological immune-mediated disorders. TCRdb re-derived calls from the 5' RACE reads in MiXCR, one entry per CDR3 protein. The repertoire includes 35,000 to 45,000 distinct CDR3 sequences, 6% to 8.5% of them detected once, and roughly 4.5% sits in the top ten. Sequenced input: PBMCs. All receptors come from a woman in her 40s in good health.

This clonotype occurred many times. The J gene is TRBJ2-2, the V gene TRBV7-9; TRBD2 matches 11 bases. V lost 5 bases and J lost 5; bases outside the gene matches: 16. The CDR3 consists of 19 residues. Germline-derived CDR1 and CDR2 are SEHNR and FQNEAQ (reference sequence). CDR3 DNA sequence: TGTGCCAGCAGCCCCCCGACCGGGCTAGCGGGGGGCCGGACCGGGGAGCTGTTTTTT. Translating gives CASSPPTGLAGGRTGELFF.

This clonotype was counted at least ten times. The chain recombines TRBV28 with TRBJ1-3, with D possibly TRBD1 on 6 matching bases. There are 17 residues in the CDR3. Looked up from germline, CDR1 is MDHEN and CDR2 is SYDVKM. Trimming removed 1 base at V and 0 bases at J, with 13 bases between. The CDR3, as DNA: TGTGCCAGCAGTTTATACCAGGGGAGCAGCTCTGGAAACACCATATATTTT. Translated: CASSLYQGSSSGNTIYF.

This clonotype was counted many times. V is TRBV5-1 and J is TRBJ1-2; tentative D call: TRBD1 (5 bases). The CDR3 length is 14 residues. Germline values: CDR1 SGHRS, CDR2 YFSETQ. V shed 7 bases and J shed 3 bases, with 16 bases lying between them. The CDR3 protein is CASRGTGVYYGYTF. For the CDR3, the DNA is TGCGCCAGCCGAGGCACGGGGGTTTACTATGGCTACACCTTC.

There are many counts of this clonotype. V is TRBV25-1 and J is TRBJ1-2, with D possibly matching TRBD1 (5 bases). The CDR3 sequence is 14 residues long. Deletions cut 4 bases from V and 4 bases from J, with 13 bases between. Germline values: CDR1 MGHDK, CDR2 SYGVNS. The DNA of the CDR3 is TGTGCCAGCAGTGCTCAGGGTTCTGGCTATGGCTACACCTTC. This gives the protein CASSAQGSGYGYTF.

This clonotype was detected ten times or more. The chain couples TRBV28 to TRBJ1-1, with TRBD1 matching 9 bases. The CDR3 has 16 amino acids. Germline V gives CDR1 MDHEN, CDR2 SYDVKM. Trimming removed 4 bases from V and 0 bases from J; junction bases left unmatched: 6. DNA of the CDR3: TGTGCCAGCAGTTCCCTGGGACAGGGCATGAACACTGAAGCTTTCTTT. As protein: CASSSLGQGMNTEAFF.

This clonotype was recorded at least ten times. This CDR3 is CAIGGLEPDTQYF. For the CDR3, the DNA is TGTGCCATTGGAGGTCTAGAACCAGATACGCAGTATTTT. This chain uses TRBV10-3 with TRBJ2-3; D perhaps matches TRBD2 (5 bases). There are 13 residues in the CDR3. With 9 bases removed from V and 4 bases from J, the gap between germline ends came to 14 bases. The germline V gene has CDR1 ENHRY and CDR2 SYGVKD.

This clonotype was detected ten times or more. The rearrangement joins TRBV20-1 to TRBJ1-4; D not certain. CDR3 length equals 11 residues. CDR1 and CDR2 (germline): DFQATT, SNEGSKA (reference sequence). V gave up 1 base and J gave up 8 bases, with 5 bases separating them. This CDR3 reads CSARALEKLFF. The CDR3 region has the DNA TGCAGTGCTAGAGCCCTCGAAAAACTGTTTTTT.